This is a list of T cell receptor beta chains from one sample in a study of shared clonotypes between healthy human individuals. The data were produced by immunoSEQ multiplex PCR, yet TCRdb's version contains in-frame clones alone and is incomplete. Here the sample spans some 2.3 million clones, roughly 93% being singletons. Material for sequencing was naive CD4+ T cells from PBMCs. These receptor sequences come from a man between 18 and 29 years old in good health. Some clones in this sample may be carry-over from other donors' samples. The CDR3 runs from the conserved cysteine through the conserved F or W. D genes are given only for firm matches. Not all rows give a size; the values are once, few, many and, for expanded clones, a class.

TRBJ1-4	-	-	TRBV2	CASSEAGRGRYEKLFF	TGTGCCAGCAGTGAAGCCGGCCGGGGCCGATATGAAAAACTGTTTTTT
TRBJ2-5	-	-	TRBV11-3	CASSRARDRRPQETQYF	TGTGCCAGCAGCCGAGCCCGTGACCGAAGGCCTCAAGAGACCCAGTACTTC
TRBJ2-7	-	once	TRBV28	CASSLSRRDRGSYEQYF	TGTGCCAGCAGTTTATCTAGGCGGGACAGAGGTTCCTACGAGCAGTACTTC
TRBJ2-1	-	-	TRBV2	CASERLYGNEQFF	TGTGCCAGCGAGCGGTTGTACGGCAATGAGCAGTTCTTC
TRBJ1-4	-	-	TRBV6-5	CATRVRANEKLFF	TGTGCCACCCGGGTTAGGGCTAATGAAAAACTGTTTTTT
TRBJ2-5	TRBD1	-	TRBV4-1	CASSRNYPPGQGEETQYF	TGCGCCAGCAGCCGAAATTATCCCCCGGGACAGGGGGAGGAGACCCAGTACTTC
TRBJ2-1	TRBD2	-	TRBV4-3	CASSQELEGLAGVFYHEQFF	TGCGCCAGCAGCCAAGAATTAGAAGGACTAGCGGGAGTATTTTACCATGAGCAGTTCTTC
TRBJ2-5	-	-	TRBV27	CASSSRQETQYF	TGTGCCAGCAGTTCGCGGCAAGAGACCCAGTACTTC
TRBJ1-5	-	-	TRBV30	CAWSVGGGNQPQHF	TGTGCCTGGAGTGTAGGTGGGGGCAATCAGCCCCAGCATTTT
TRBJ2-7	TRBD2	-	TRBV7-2	CASSLLAVSYEQYF	TGTGCCAGCAGCCTCCTAGCGGTTTCCTACGAGCAGTACTTC
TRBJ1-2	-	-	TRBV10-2	CASTPGRNYGYTF	TGCGCCAGCACCCCGGGAAGAAACTATGGCTACACCTTC
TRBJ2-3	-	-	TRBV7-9	CASSFSGIRTDTQYF	TGTGCCAGCAGCTTCAGTGGGATACGCACAGATACGCAGTATTTT
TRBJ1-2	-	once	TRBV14	CASSQEMGRFYGYTF	TGTGCCAGCAGCCAAGAGATGGGGCGTTTCTATGGCTACACCTTC